This is a list of T cell receptor beta chains from one sample in a study of blood T cell repertoires in COVID-19. Using immunoSEQ multiplex PCR, the repertoire was profiled, and TCRdb retains in-frame clones only, with some absent. The table includes about 210,000 clones, roughly four fifths detected once. The sample was PBMCs or T cells enriched from blood (not recorded which). Source of these receptors: a man aged 35-49 years who had recovered from COVID-19. Both conserved end residues are part of each CDR3. The D gene is left open where the match is weak. The size entry is marked missing in some rows and otherwise reads once, few, many or a size class.

clone size	V gene	J gene	D gene	CDR3 protein	CDR3 DNA
.	TRBV5-1	TRBJ1-1	TRBD1	CASTLQGVRRDHTEAFF	TGCGCCAGCACCTTGCAGGGGGTGCGCAGGGATCATACTGAAGCTTTCTTT
.	TRBV6-6	TRBJ1-5	.	CASSYGPGGPNQPQHF	TGTGCCAGCAGTTATGGGCCGGGGGGGCCAAATCAGCCCCAGCATTTT
once	TRBV18	TRBJ1-2	TRBD1	CASLQGARDYGYTF	TGTGCCAGCTTACAGGGGGCGAGGGACTATGGCTACACCTTC
.	TRBV18	TRBJ2-1	.	CASSQFLYNEQFF	TGTGCCAGCTCACAATTCCTTTACAATGAGCAGTTCTTC
.	TRBV24-1	TRBJ2-2	TRBD1	CATSDPGQGNTGELFF	TGTGCCACCAGTGACCCTGGACAGGGAAACACCGGGGAGCTGTTTTTT
.	TRBV29-1	TRBJ1-1	TRBD1	CSVEPGQGGTFF	TGCAGCGTTGAACCGGGACAGGGGGGAACTTTCTTT
.	TRBV7-3	TRBJ2-7	.	CASSLDGGPYEQYF	TGTGCCAGCAGCTTAGATGGGGGCCCCTACGAGCAGTACTTC
.	TRBV9	TRBJ2-2	.	CASSAALFRTGELFF	TGTGCCAGCAGCGCCGCACTATTCCGCACCGGGGAGCTGTTTTTT
.	TRBV10-3	TRBJ2-5	.	CAVQGEALVETQYF	TGTGCCGTACAGGGTGAAGCGTTGGTAGAGACCCAGTACTTC
.	TRBV19	TRBJ1-2	.	CASIDEGGKNYGYTF	TGTGCCAGTATCGATGAGGGGGGGAAGAACTATGGCTACACCTTC
.	TRBV27	TRBJ1-1	.	CASSTVSGWGGTEAFF	TGTGCCAGCAGTACTGTCTCTGGGTGGGGGGGCACTGAAGCTTTCTTT
.	TRBV30	TRBJ2-3	.	CAWGQSDTQYF	TGTGCCTGGGGACAGTCAGATACGCAGTATTTT
.	TRBV2	TRBJ2-7	TRBD2	CASSDSGGSGRLYEQYF	TGTGCCAGCAGTGATTCTGGGGGTAGCGGGAGGCTCTATGAGCAGTACTTC
few	TRBV2	TRBJ2-5	TRBD2	CASSDYGLAEETQYF	TGTGCCAGCAGTGATTACGGACTAGCGGAAGAGACCCAGTACTTC
.	TRBV9	TRBJ1-1	.	CASSAQGNMNTEAFF	TGTGCCAGCAGCGCACAGGGAAATATGAACACTGAAGCTTTCTTT
.	TRBV7-3	TRBJ2-7	.	CASSLNPGMSEQYF	TGTGCCAGCAGCTTAAATCCAGGGATGAGCGAGCAGTACTTC
few	TRBV7-8	TRBJ2-7	TRBD2	CASSLEGLGLAGSYEQYF	TGTGCCAGCAGCTTAGAGGGCTTGGGACTAGCGGGGTCCTACGAGCAGTACTTC
.	TRBV2	TRBJ1-2	.	CAITTAINYGYTF	TGTGCCATCACGACAGCGATAAACTATGGCTACACCTTC
.	TRBV10-3	TRBJ2-7	TRBD1	CAISDDRQGAYEQYF	TGTGCCATCAGTGACGACCGACAGGGGGCTTACGAGCAGTACTTC
few	TRBV24-1	TRBJ2-1	.	CATSDFQGAYNEQFF	TGTGCCACCAGTGATTTTCAGGGCGCCTACAATGAGCAGTTCTTC
.	TRBV5-4	TRBJ2-3	TRBD1	CATAGKGTGIDTQYF	TGTGCGACCGCGGGAAAAGGGACAGGGATTGATACGCAGTATTTT
.	TRBV3-1/TRBV3-2	TRBJ2-7	TRBD2	CASSQGGGLAGKVVYF	TGTGCCAGCAGCCAGGGGGGGGGACTAGCGGGAAAGGTCGTGTACTTC
.	TRBV3-1/TRBV3-2	TRBJ1-1	.	CASSLRGSYEAFF	TGTGCCAGCAGCCTTAGGGGGAGTTATGAAGCTTTCTTT
.	TRBV18	TRBJ1-2	.	CASSPGPRGDYGYTF	TGTGCCAGCTCACCAGGGCCCCGGGGGGACTATGGCTACACCTTC
.	TRBV9	TRBJ2-7	TRBD1	CASSSRTGRSYEQYF	TGTGCCAGCAGCTCCCGGACAGGGAGATCCTACGAGCAGTACTTC
.	TRBV10-1	TRBJ1-1	TRBD1	CASSAQGAPDTEAFF	TGCGCCAGCAGTGCCCAGGGGGCGCCTGACACTGAAGCTTTCTTT
.	TRBV7-9	TRBJ1-1	.	CASSFRYTEAFF	TGTGCCAGCAGCTTCCGTTACACTGAAGCTTTCTTT